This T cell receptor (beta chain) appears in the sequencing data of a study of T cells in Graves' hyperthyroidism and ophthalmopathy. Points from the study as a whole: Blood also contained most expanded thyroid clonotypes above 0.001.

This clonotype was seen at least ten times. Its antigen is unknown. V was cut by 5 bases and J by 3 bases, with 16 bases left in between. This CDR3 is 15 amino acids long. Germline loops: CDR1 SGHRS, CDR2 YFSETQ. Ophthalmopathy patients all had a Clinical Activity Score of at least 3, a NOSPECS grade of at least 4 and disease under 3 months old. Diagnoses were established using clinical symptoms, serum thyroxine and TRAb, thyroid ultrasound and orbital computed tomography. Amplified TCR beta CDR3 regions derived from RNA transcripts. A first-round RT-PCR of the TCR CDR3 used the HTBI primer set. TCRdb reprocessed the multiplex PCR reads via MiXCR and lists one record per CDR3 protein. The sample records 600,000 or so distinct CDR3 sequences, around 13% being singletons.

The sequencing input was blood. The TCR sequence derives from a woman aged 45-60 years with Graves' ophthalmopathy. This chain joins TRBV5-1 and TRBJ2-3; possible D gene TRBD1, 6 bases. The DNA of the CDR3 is TGCGCCAGCAGAGAACAGGGAAGTGGTACAGATACGCAGTATTTT. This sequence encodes CASREQGSGTDTQYF.